This T cell receptor beta chain was recovered during a study of cytomegalovirus exposure and HLA in healthy donors. A multiplex PCR was run with 60 Vbeta primers and 13 Jbeta primers. Produced via immunoSEQ multiplex PCR; TCRdb's table is partial and in-frame only. The repertoire includes around 180,000 clones, roughly 80% of them detected once, and more than 4% sits in the top ten. Deletions cut 4 bases from V and 2 bases from J, with 9 bases between. The CDR3 extends over 15 amino acids. The germline gives CDR1 SEHNR, CDR2 FQNEAQ (reference sequence). This clone was seen more than once but under ten times.

This clonotype was obtained from a man younger than 35 in good health and CMV-seronegative. The chain joins TRBV7-9 to TRBJ2-6, with no clear D. The sample was PBMCs. The CDR3 nucleotides read TGTGCCAGCAGCTCTCGAGCACCTGGGGCCAACGTCCTGACTTTC. Translating it yields CASSSRAPGANVLTF.